The subject of this entry is one T cell receptor beta chain. The antigen is not known. V lost 7 bases to trimming and J lost 4 bases; unmatched junction nucleotides: 4. Per germline, CDR1 SGHRS and CDR2 YFSETQ. The CDR3 loop spans 13 amino acids. Individual cDNA molecules received unique molecular identifiers during library preparation. TCRdb re-derived calls from the 5' RACE reads in MiXCR, one entry per CDR3 protein. The sample contains 75,000 or so distinct CDR3 sequences, roughly 10% of which appear only once. The record originates from a study of early T cells in non-severe SARS-CoV-2 infection. Across the whole study: Sequencing of bulk RNA from unsorted whole blood was done, without chain pairing. Study-level findings and limits: Database matching using VDJdb favored anti-spike CD8 responses, with private and CD4 specificities left missing.

This chain joins TRBV5-1 and TRBJ2-5, with 10 bases aligning to TRBD1. This sequence originates from an adult who was a healthcare worker with PCR-confirmed SARS-CoV-2 infection or an uninfected control (not recorded which). The sample consisted of whole blood, taken at baseline. DNA for the CDR3: TGCGCCAGCCAGCGGACAGGGGGAGAGACCCAGTACTTC. The encoded protein is CASQRTGGETQYF.